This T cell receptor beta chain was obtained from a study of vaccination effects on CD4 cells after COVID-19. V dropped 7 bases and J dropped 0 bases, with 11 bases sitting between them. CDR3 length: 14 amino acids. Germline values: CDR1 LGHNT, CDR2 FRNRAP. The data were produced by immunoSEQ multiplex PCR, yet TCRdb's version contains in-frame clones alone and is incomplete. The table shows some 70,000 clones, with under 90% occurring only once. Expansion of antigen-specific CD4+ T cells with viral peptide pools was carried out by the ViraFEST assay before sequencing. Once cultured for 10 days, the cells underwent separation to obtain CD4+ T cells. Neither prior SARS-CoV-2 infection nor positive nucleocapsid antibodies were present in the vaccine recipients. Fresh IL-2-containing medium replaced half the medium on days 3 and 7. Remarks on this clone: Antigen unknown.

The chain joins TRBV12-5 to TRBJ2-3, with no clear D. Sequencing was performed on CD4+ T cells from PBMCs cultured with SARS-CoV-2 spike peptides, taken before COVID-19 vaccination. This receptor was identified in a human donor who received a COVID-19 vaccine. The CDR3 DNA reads TGTGCTAGTGTTAACACTTCTAGCACAGATACGCAGTATTTT. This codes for CASVNTSSTDTQYF.